This T cell receptor beta chain came from a study of blood T cell repertoires in COVID-19. For the study at large: The United States, Italy and Spain provided the acute and convalescent COVID-19 samples.

This CDR3 spans 18 amino acids. Germline-derived CDR1 and CDR2 are SGHTA and FQGNSA. The V gene end was trimmed by 1 base and the J gene end by 5 bases; junction bases not matched to a gene: 13. How the authors handled the data: Quantification of nucleated cells was approximated via reference gene primer amplification. The table came from immunoSEQ multiplex PCR; TCRdb's copy has only in-frame clones and leaves some out. V, J and clone size are those of that table, while D and trimming were read from the DNA. Of about 150,000 clones in the sample, 88% were seen once. The chain employs TRBV7-2 and TRBJ2-1; 8 bases match TRBD2. Specimen: peripheral blood. This TCR was recovered from a man aged 45 to 65 who had recovered from COVID-19. The CDR3, as DNA: TGTGCCAGCAGCTTAGTGTGGTACGGGAGGGCCGACCACAATGAGCAGTTCTTC. It specifies CASSLVWYGRADHNEQFF. The variable domain in full, with the rest retrieved from reference TRBV7-2 and TRBJ2-1, is GAGVSQSPSNKVTEKGKDVELRCDPISGHTALYWYRQSLGQGLEFLIYFQGNSAPDKSGLPSDRFSAERTGGSVSTLTIQRTQQEDSAVYLCASSLVWYGRADHNEQFFGPGTRLTVL.